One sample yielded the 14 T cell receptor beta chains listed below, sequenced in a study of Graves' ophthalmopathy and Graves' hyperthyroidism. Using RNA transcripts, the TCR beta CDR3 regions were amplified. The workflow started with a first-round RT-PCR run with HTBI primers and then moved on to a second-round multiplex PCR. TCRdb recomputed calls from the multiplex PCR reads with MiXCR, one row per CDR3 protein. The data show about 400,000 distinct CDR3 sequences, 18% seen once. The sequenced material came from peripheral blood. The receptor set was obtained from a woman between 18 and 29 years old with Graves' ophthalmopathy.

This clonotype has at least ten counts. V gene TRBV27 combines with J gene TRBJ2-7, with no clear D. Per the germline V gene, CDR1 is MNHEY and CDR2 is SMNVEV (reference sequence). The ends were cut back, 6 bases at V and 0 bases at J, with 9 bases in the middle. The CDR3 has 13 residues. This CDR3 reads CASSYASSYEQYF. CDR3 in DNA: TGTGCCAGCAGCTATGCCAGCTCCTACGAGCAGTACTTC.

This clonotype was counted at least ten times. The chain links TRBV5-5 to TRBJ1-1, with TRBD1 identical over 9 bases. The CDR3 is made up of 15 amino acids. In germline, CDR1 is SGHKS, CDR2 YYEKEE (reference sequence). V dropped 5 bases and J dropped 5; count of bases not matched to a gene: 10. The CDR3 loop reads CASRRRTGEGTEAFF. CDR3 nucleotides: TGTGCCAGCAGGAGGCGGACAGGGGAAGGGACTGAAGCTTTCTTT. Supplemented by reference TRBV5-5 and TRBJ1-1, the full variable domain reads DAGVTQSPTHLIKTRGQQVTLRCSPISGHKSVSWYQQVLGQGPQFIFQYYEKEERGRGNFPDRFSARQFPNYSSELNVNALLLGDSALYLCASRRRTGEGTEAFFGQGTRLTVV.

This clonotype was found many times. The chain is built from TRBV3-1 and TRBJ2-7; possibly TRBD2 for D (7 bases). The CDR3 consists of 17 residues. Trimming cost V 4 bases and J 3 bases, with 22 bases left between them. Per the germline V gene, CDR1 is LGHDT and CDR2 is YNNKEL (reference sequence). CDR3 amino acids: CASSPGGGAGHYYEQYF. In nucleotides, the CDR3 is TGTGCCAGCAGCCCTGGCGGGGGCGCTGGGCATTACTACGAGCAGTACTTC.

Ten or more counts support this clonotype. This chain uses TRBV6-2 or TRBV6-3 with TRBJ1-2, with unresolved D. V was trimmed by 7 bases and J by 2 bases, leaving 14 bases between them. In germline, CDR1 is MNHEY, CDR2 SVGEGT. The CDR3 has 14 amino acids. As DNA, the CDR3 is TGTGCCAGCACCTTACCGGGGTTAAACTATGGCTACACCTTC. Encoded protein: CASTLPGLNYGYTF.

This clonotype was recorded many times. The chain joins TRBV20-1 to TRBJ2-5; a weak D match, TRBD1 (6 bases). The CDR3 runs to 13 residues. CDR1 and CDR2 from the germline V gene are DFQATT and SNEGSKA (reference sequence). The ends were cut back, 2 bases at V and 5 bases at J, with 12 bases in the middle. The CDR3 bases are TGCAGTGCTAGAAAGGGGGTAGGGGAGACCCAGTACTTC. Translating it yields CSARKGVGETQYF.

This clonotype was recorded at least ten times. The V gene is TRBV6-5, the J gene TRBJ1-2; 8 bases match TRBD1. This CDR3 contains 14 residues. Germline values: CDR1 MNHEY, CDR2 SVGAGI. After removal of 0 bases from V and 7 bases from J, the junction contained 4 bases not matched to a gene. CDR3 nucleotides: TGTGCCAGCAGTTACTCCCGGACAGGGCTTGGCTACACCTTC. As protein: CASSYSRTGLGYTF.

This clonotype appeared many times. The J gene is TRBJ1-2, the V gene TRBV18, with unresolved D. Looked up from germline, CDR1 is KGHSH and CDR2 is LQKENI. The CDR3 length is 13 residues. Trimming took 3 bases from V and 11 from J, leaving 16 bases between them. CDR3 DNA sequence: TGTGCCAGCTCACCGGAACGTTCCGCAGGATACACCTTC. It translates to CASSPERSAGYTF. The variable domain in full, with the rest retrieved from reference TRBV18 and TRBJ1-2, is NAGVMQNPRHLVRRRGQEARLRCSPMKGHSHVYWYRQLPEEGLKFMVYLQKENIIDESGMPKERFSAEFPKEGPSILRIQQVVRGDSAAYFCASSPERSAGYTFGSGTRLTVV.

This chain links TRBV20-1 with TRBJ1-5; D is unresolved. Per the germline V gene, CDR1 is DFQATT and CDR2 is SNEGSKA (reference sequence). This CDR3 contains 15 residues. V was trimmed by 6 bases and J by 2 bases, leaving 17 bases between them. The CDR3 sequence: CSALRSFGGNQPQHF. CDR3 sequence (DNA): TGCAGTGCCCTTCGTTCTTTTGGGGGCAATCAGCCCCAGCATTTT.

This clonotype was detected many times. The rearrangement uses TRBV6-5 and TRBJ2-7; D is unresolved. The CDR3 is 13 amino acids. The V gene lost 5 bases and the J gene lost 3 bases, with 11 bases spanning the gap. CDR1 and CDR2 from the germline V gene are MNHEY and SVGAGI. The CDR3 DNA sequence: TGTGCCAGCAGTCGCCAGATCTTCTACGAGCAGTACTTC. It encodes CASSRQIFYEQYF.

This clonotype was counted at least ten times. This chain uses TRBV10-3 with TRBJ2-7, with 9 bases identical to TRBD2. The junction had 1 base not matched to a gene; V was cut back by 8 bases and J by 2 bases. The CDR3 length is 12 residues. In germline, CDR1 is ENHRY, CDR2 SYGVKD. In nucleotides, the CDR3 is TGTGCCATCGCTAGCGGGGCCTACGAGCAGTACTTC. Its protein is CAIASGAYEQYF.

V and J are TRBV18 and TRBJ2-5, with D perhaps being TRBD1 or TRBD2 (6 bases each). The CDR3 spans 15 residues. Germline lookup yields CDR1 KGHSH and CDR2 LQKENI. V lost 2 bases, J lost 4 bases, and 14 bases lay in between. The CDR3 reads CASSPGSQGGETQYF. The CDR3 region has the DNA TGTGCCAGCTCACCAGGGTCACAGGGAGGAGAGACCCAGTACTTC.

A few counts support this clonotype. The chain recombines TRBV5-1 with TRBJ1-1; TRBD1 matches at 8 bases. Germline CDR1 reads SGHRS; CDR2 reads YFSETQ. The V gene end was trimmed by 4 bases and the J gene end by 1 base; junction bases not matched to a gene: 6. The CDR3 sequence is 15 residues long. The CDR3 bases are TGCGCCAGCAGCCCCCGACAGGGGACGAACACTGAAGCTTTCTTT. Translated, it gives CASSPRQGTNTEAFF.

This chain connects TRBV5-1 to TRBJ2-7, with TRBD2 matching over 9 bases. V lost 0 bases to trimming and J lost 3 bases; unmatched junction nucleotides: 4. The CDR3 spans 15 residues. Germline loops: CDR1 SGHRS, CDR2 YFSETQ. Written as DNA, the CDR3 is TGCGCCAGCAGCTTGGGACTAGCGGTTATCTACGAGCAGTACTTC. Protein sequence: CASSLGLAVIYEQYF.

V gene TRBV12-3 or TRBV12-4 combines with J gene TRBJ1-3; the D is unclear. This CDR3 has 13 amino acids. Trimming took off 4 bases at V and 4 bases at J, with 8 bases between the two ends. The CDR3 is CASSYGLGNTIYF. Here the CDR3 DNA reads TGTGCCAGCAGTTATGGGCTCGGAAACACCATATATTTT.